Below are 18 T cell receptor beta chains sequenced from a single sample in a study of T cell repertoires in cytomegalovirus infection. TCRdb used MiXCR to reprocess the reads, holding one entry per CDR3 protein. The sample lists more than 250,000 distinct CDR3 sequences; roughly an eighth were seen once. The sample taken for sequencing was PBMCs. These receptors were taken from a human donor in good health (CMV status not recorded). Some clones in this sample may be carry-over from other donors' samples.

This CDR3 reads CASSLGGLRSPTF. In DNA, the CDR3 is TGTGCCAGCAGCTTAGGCGGGTTGAGAAGTCCAACTTTC. The chain employs TRBV11-2 and TRBJ2-6; possibly TRBD2 for D (5 bases). CDR1 is SGHAT, CDR2 FQNNGV, per germline. The CDR3 sequence is 13 residues long. Trimming cost V 1 base and J 19 bases, with 17 bases left between them. The complete variable domain, with remaining parts taken from reference TRBV11-2 and TRBJ2-6, reads EAGVAQSPRYKIIEKRQSVAFWCNPISGHATLYWYQQILGQGPKLLIQFQNNGVVDDSQLPKDRFSAERLKGVDSTLKIQPAKLEDSAVYLCASSLGGLRSPTFGAGSRLTVL.

This clonotype has at least ten counts. The chain combines TRBV7-8 with TRBJ2-7; no firm D call. CDR3 size: 15 residues. V lost 7 bases and J lost 4, with 20 bases in between. Germline V gene lookup returns CDR1 SGHVS and CDR2 FQNEAQ. The CDR3 DNA is TGTGCCAGCACCAGTTCTCAGGTCGGGTATTACGAGCAGTACTTC. Protein: CASTSSQVGYYEQYF.

This clonotype was seen a few times. CDR3 bases: TGTGCCAGCAGTAAAGACAAGAACACAGATACGCAGTATTTT. Its protein product is CASSKDKNTDTQYF. The chain joins TRBV28 to TRBJ2-3; D unresolved. Trimming removed 5 bases at V and 2 bases at J, with 11 bases between. Germline-derived CDR1 and CDR2 are MDHEN and SYDVKM. This CDR3 region has 14 residues.

In this sample, this clonotype turned up many times. This rearrangement joins TRBV7-2 to TRBJ1-2; TRBD1 is a possible D gene (5 bases). The germline gives CDR1 SGHTA, CDR2 FQGNSA. This CDR3 is built from 14 residues. V shed 1 base and J shed 8 bases, with 14 bases lying between them. The CDR3 reads CASSLDGRGKGYTF. CDR3 nucleotide sequence: TGTGCCAGCAGCTTAGATGGGCGGGGGAAAGGCTACACCTTC.

The chain has TRBV6-5 and TRBJ1-5; weak D call: TRBD1 (6 bases). The CDR3 totals 15 residues. CDR1 MNHEY and CDR2 SVGAGI come from the germline V gene. The V end was cut by 6 bases, the J end by 1 base, with 13 bases between. As DNA, the CDR3 is TGTGCCAGCAGAAGGACAGCGGACAGCAATCAGCCCCAGCATTTT. The encoded protein is CASRRTADSNQPQHF.

There are many counts of this clonotype. The V gene is TRBV7-3, the J gene TRBJ2-2, with a weak D call TRBD1 (8 bases). Deletions cut 5 bases from V and 4 bases from J, with 20 bases between. The CDR3 contains 17 residues. The germline gives CDR1 SGHTA, CDR2 FQGTGA. The CDR3 DNA reads as TGTGCCAGCAGCCAAATACAGGGGGGGGACCTCACCGGGGAGCTGTTTTTT. Its protein product is CASSQIQGGDLTGELFF.

This clonotype was seen more than once but under ten times. V gene TRBV3-1 combines with J gene TRBJ1-1; D is ambiguous. The CDR3 loop spans 11 amino acids. V shed 3 bases and J shed 5 bases, with 4 bases lying between them. CDR1 is LGHDT and CDR2 is YNNKEL in the germline V gene (reference sequence). CDR3: CASSQSTEAFF. The CDR3 bases are TGTGCCAGCAGCCAGAGTACTGAAGCTTTCTTT.

As for this clonotype: This sequence may be a read error, since a much larger clone differs from it by one base. The chain combines TRBV7-2 with TRBJ2-5; 7 nucleotides agree with TRBD2. This CDR3 has 15 residues. Looked up from germline, CDR1 is SGHTA and CDR2 is FQGNSA. The CDR3 reads CANSSRAGGLETQYF. CDR3 in DNA: TGTGCCAACAGCTCCCGGGCCGGGGGGTTGGAGACCCAGTACTTC.

Note on this clonotype: Germline and junction disagree at one end, which may indicate a read error. The V call is TRBV7-3, the J call TRBJ1-1; D is possibly TRBD1 (6 bases). CDR3 length: 15 amino acids. Germline CDR1 reads SGHTA; CDR2 reads FQGTGA. The CDR3 spells CASSLRGGPGTDAFF. The DNA for the CDR3 is TGTGCCAGCAGCCTCCGGGGGGGGCCCGGCACTGATGCTTTCTTT.

This clonotype has ten or more counts. This chain joins TRBV7-4 and TRBJ1-3; 8 bases match TRBD1. The CDR3 covers 17 residues. Germline CDR1 reads SGHVT; CDR2 reads SQSDAQ. V lost 4 bases and J lost 8; bases outside the gene matches: 16. Here the CDR3 DNA reads TGTGCCAGCAGCTGCCCGGGACAGGCGACTTTATGGCACACCATATATTTT. As protein: CASSCPGQATLWHTIYF.

The chain employs TRBV25-1 and TRBJ1-2; 10 positions agree with TRBD1. J was trimmed by 10 bases and V by 4 bases; bases with no gene match: 3. CDR1 MGHDK and CDR2 SYGVNS come from the germline V gene. The CDR3 is made up of 12 amino acids. The CDR3 loop is CASSVGTGAYTF. In DNA form, the CDR3 reads TGTGCCAGCAGTGTCGGGACAGGGGCCTACACCTTC.

The sample holds a few counts of this clonotype. The V and J genes are TRBV29-1 and TRBJ1-1, with D tentatively TRBD1 (6 bases). The CDR3 consists of 14 residues. Germline V gene data show CDR1 as SQVTM and CDR2 as ANQGSEA. The V gene lost 1 base and the J gene lost 0 bases, with 9 bases spanning the gap. This CDR3 is CSVEGTAMNTEAFF. Here the CDR3 DNA reads TGCAGCGTTGAAGGGACAGCCATGAACACTGAAGCTTTCTTT. Based on the CDR3 plus reference TRBV29-1 and TRBJ1-1, the full variable domain is SAVISQKPSRDICQRGTSLTIQCQVDSQVTMMFWYRQQPGQSLTLIATANQGSEATYESGFVIDKFPISRPNLTFSTLTVSNMSPEDSSIYLCSVEGTAMNTEAFFGQGTRLTVV.

V gene TRBV7-2 combines with J gene TRBJ1-2; maybe TRBD1 (6 bases). V was trimmed by 3 bases and J by 3 bases, leaving 11 bases between them. Germline V gives CDR1 SGHTA, CDR2 FQGNSA. The CDR3 runs to 14 residues. The CDR3 reads CASSFRQDYYGYTF. DNA for the CDR3: TGTGCCAGCAGCTTTAGACAGGATTACTATGGCTACACCTTC. The entire variable domain, with the rest obtained from reference TRBV7-2 and TRBJ1-2, is as follows: GAGVSQSPSNKVTEKGKDVELRCDPISGHTALYWYRQSLGQGLEFLIYFQGNSAPDKSGLPSDRFSAERTGGSVSTLTIQRTQQEDSAVYLCASSFRQDYYGYTFGSGTRLTVV.

This clonotype was counted ten times or more. This chain uses TRBV5-1 with TRBJ1-2; D perhaps matches TRBD1 (6 bases). V was pared by 1 base and J by 9 bases, with 10 bases between. The CDR3 is made up of 12 amino acids. Germline CDR1 is SGHRS and CDR2 is YFSETQ. CDR3 DNA sequence: TGCGCCAGCAGCTTGACAGGGTCGAGCTACACCTTC. As protein: CASSLTGSSYTF.

This clonotype was counted ten times or more. The V call is TRBV7-9, the J call TRBJ2-4; a weak D match, TRBD1 (5 bases). The V gene's germline CDR1 is SEHNR and CDR2 FQNEAQ (reference sequence). The length of the CDR3 is 14 residues. The V end lost 8 bases, the J end lost 5 bases, and 16 bases lay between the germline ends. The CDR3 reads CASSRAAAQNIQYF. In DNA, the CDR3 is TGTGCCAGCTCCAGGGCGGCGGCCCAAAACATTCAGTACTTC.

This clonotype was seen repeatedly, ten times or more. The chain uses TRBV7-2 and TRBJ1-1; D might be TRBD1 (6 bases). This CDR3 spans 13 amino acids. Germline-derived CDR1 and CDR2 are SGHTA and FQGNSA. The V end was cut by 3 bases, the J end by 7 bases, with 12 bases between. The CDR3 coding sequence is TGTGCCAGCAGCTTTTCCGGGGGCGATGAAGCTTTCTTT. Protein product: CASSFSGGDEAFF.

In its sample, this clonotype was seen many times. This CDR3 is CSARPGGVNYEQYF. CDR3 coding DNA: TGCAGTGCTAGGCCCGGGGGGGTTAACTACGAGCAGTACTTC. The chain recombines TRBV20-1 with TRBJ2-7; TRBD2 matches 8 bases. Germline CDR1 and CDR2: DFQATT and SNEGSKA (reference sequence). V was pared by 3 bases and J by 3 bases, with 7 bases of the junction left unmatched. This CDR3 contains 14 residues.

This clonotype is labeled as medium-sized. The chain has TRBV7-8 and TRBJ2-3, with D maybe TRBD2 (5 bases). The germline V gene has CDR1 SGHVS and CDR2 FQNEAQ. The CDR3 totals 13 residues. The germline V and J ends were trimmed by 11 bases and 3 bases, with 15 bases remaining between them. DNA of the CDR3: TGTGCCTGCCGTGAGGGTTTTACAGATACGCAGTATTTT. It specifies CACREGFTDTQYF.